This record concerns one T cell receptor (beta chain) sequence. Its antigen is undetermined. This entry belongs to a study of cytomegalovirus exposure and HLA in healthy donors. Study at large: In a later analysis, the roughly 120 validation repertoires were reported to have used the same platform as the 600 to 800 first-cohort repertoires. General study points: CMV antigen specificity of a few CMV-associated chains was confirmed in vitro. The authors listed 164 TCR beta chains as cytomegalovirus-associated.

The donors were members of the approximately 120-subject validation cohort (separate from the roughly 680-subject first cohort). Some clones are missing from TCRdb's copy, which holds only in-frame ones; the method was immunoSEQ multiplex PCR. The data show 110,000 to 150,000 clones, 80% to 90% seen once. Trimming cost V 7 bases and J 6 bases; bases outside gene matches: 5. The CDR3 spans 13 residues. The germline gives CDR1 ENHRY, CDR2 SYGVKD. Material: PBMCs. The J gene is TRBJ2-2, the V gene TRBV10-3; 7 nucleotides match TRBD1. The sequence was obtained from a woman younger than 45 in good health and CMV-seronegative. CDR3 sequence: CAINDRVAGELFF. CDR3 nucleotides: TGTGCCATCAATGACAGGGTAGCCGGGGAGCTGTTTTTT.